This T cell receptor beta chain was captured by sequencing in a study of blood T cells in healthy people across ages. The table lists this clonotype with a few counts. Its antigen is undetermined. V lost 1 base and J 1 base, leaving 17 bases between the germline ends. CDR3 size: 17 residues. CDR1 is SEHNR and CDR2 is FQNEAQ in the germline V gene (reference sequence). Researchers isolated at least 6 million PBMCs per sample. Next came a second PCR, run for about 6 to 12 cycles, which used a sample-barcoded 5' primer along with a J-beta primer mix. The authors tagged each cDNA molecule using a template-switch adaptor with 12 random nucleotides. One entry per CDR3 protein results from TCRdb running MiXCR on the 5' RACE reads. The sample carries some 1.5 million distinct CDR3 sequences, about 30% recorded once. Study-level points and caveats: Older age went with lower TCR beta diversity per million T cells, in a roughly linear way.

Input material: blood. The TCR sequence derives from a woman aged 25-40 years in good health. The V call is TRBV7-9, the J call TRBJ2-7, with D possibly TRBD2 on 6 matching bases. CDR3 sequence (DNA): TGTGCCAGCAGCTTAGTAGACCCCGGACTATATTCCTACGAGCAGTACTTC. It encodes CASSLVDPGLYSYEQYF.